A single sample is the source of the 32 T cell receptor beta chains below, sequenced in a study of stem cell transplantation in POMP-related autoinflammatory disease. Assay: immunoSEQ multiplex PCR; the TCRdb copy retains only in-frame clones and omits some. The sample includes 68,000 or so clones, about nine tenths seen only once; the top ten take around 0.66%. Specimen: CD4+ T cells from PBMCs, collected after stem cell transplantation. Receptors originate from a human patient with POMP-related autoinflammation and immune dysregulation (PRAID). Some T cells may originate from the graft donor.

This clone was counted a single time. In DNA form, the CDR3 reads TGCAGCGTTCGACAGGGCGCGGAAAAACTGTTTTTT. Translated: CSVRQGAEKLFF. The chain recombines TRBV29-1 with TRBJ1-4; 7 bases fit TRBD1. Germline CDR1 reads SQVTM; CDR2 reads ANQGSEA. This CDR3 contains 12 residues. V lost 5 bases, J lost 8 bases, and 5 bases stayed unmatched.

This rearrangement joins TRBV19 to TRBJ2-2; TRBD1 matches at 7 bases. Germline V gene lookup returns CDR1 LNHDA and CDR2 SQIVND (reference sequence). Trimming at V came to 7 bases and at J to 8 bases, leaving 16 bases not matched to a gene. The CDR3 consists of 16 residues. CDR3 bases: TGTGCCAGTACTCTTTCGGGTTTAGGGGGCGTTGGGGAGCTGTTTTTT. Translation: CASTLSGLGGVGELFF.

The J gene is TRBJ2-1, the V gene TRBV29-1; D assignment may be TRBD1 or TRBD2 (5 bases each). Germline CDR1 and CDR2: SQVTM and ANQGSEA. The CDR3 is made up of 16 amino acids. With 2 bases removed from V and 1 base from J, the gap between germline ends came to 15 bases. CDR3: CSVESGRASSYNEQFF. The CDR3 DNA sequence: TGCAGCGTTGAATCGGGGCGGGCATCTTCCTACAATGAGCAGTTCTTC.

This clone appeared once. The V call is TRBV28, the J call TRBJ2-5, with 10 bases lining up with TRBD2. The DNA end favors TRBJ2-7, so the J call may be wrong. The CDR3 is 15 amino acids. The germline CDR1 and CDR2 sequences are MDHEN and SYDVKM. The CDR3 DNA reads as TGTGCCAGCAGCGCCCGACTAGCGGGTGGGTACGAGCAGTACTTC. This gives the protein CASSARLAGGYEQYF.

The chain carries TRBV6-5 and TRBJ2-6; a weak D match, TRBD1 (5 bases). The CDR3 extends over 16 amino acids. V dropped 2 bases and J dropped 0 bases, with 8 bases sitting between them. Germline-derived CDR1 and CDR2 are MNHEY and SVGAGI. CDR3 residues: CASSYIDSSGANVLTF. Written as DNA, the CDR3 is TGTGCCAGCAGTTACATCGACAGCTCTGGGGCCAACGTCCTGACTTTC.

The J gene is TRBJ2-7, the V gene TRBV20-1; no clear D. Trimming removed 3 bases from V and 3 bases from J, with 9 bases in between. This CDR3 is 12 amino acids long. Germline-derived CDR1 and CDR2 are DFQATT and SNEGSKA (reference sequence). CDR3 in amino acids: CSASRSHYEQYF. CDR3 bases: TGCAGTGCTAGTCGGAGCCACTACGAGCAGTACTTC.

The chain joins TRBV9 to TRBJ2-3; D unclear. This CDR3 is 16 amino acids long. Germline V gene sequence: CDR1 SGDLS, CDR2 YYNGEE. V gave up 1 base and J gave up 3 bases, with 15 bases separating them. This CDR3 is CASSVRPGHGTDTQYF. The CDR3 bases are TGTGCCAGCAGCGTAAGGCCAGGCCACGGAACAGATACGCAGTATTTT.

The J gene is TRBJ2-1, the V gene TRBV14; 12 bases match TRBD2. The CDR3 extends over 17 amino acids. Trimming removed 1 base from V and 4 bases from J; junction bases left unmatched: 5. The germline gives CDR1 SGHDN, CDR2 FVKESK. In DNA, the CDR3 is TGTGCCAGCAGCCAAGGGGGGACTAGCGGGTTATACAATGAGCAGTTCTTC. Translation gives CASSQGGTSGLYNEQFF. Full variable domain (outside the CDR3, taken from reference TRBV14 and TRBJ2-1): EAGVTQFPSHSVIEKGQTVTLRCDPISGHDNLYWYRRVMGKEIKFLLHFVKESKQDESGMPNNRFLAERTGGTYSTLKVQPAELEDSGVYFCASSQGGTSGLYNEQFFGPGTRLTVL.

The chain uses TRBV11-2 and TRBJ2-7; 8 bases align to TRBD2. This CDR3 has 14 residues. The V gene end was trimmed by 3 bases and the J gene end by 2 bases; junction bases not matched to a gene: 3. CDR1 and CDR2 (germline): SGHAT, FQNNGV. CDR3 DNA sequence: TGTGCCAGCAGCTTGATAGCGGGGACCTACGAGCAGTACTTC. This translates into CASSLIAGTYEQYF.

The V gene is TRBV5-1, the J gene TRBJ2-3, with 9 bases aligning to TRBD1. CDR1 is SGHRS and CDR2 is YFSETQ in the germline V gene. The CDR3 has 16 residues. The V gene end was trimmed by 5 bases and the J gene end by 2 bases; junction bases not matched to a gene: 9. The CDR3 spells CASSFTRDRVTDTQYF. CDR3 nucleotide sequence: TGCGCCAGCAGTTTTACCCGGGACAGGGTCACAGATACGCAGTATTTT.

The rearrangement joins TRBV11-1 to TRBJ2-5; D gene uncertain. CDR3 length: 15 amino acids. Germline CDR1 is SGHAT and CDR2 is FQDESV (reference sequence). V lost 0 bases and J 2 bases, leaving 10 bases between the germline ends. CDR3 protein: CASSLAGGVQETQYF. CDR3 bases: TGTGCCAGCAGCTTAGCGGGCGGAGTACAAGAGACCCAGTACTTC.

The CDR3 reads CASSQTGNEQYV. In DNA, the CDR3 is TGTGCCAGCAGCCAGACAGGGAACGAGCAGTACGTC. V and J are TRBV28 and TRBJ2-7; 7 bases map to TRBD1. This CDR3 is 12 amino acids long. CDR1 is MDHEN, CDR2 SYDVKM, per germline. V was clipped by 6 bases and J by 5 bases; unmatched bases: 4.

The chain uses TRBV27 and TRBJ2-7, with TRBD2 matching over 9 bases. This CDR3 contains 16 residues. The V segment lost 7 bases and the J segment 2 bases; nucleotides outside the gene matches: 12. Germline V CDR1 and CDR2: MNHEY, SMNVEV (reference sequence). CDR3: CASTPTGTSRPYEQYF. The CDR3 DNA is TGTGCCAGCACCCCAACCGGGACTAGCAGACCCTACGAGCAGTACTTC.

There are a few counts of this clone. The chain links TRBV2 to TRBJ1-5; D possibly corresponds to TRBD1 (5 bases). The V gene lost 8 bases and the J gene lost 5 bases, with 13 bases spanning the gap. The CDR3 is 13 amino acids. The germline gives CDR1 SNHLY, CDR2 FYNNEI. In DNA, the CDR3 is TGTGCCAGCGTCCGGGACGCCGATCAGCCCCAGCATTTT. Amino acids: CASVRDADQPQHF.

This chain uses TRBV30 with TRBJ1-2, with no clear D. Germline CDR1 GTSNPN, CDR2 SVGIG (reference sequence). This CDR3 is built from 12 residues. Trimming pared 3 bases from V and 4 bases from J, leaving 9 bases between. CDR3 sequence: CAWRARPYGYTF. CDR3 DNA: TGTGCCTGGAGGGCCCGCCCCTATGGCTACACCTTC.

V gene TRBV27 combines with J gene TRBJ2-5, with a weak D call TRBD1 (5 bases). V dropped 8 bases and J dropped 0 bases, with 19 bases sitting between them. This CDR3 spans 16 amino acids. The germline V gene encodes CDR1 MNHEY and CDR2 SMNVEV (reference sequence). The CDR3 here is CASRQRQGQYQETQYF. CDR3 DNA sequence: TGTGCCAGCCGACAGCGTCAGGGCCAGTACCAAGAGACCCAGTACTTC.

V usage is TRBV29-1 and J usage is TRBJ1-1, with D tentatively TRBD1 (5 bases). The ends were cut back, 5 bases at V and 7 bases at J, with 11 bases in the middle. CDR3 size: 11 residues. The germline V gene encodes CDR1 SQVTM and CDR2 ANQGSEA. The CDR3 DNA reads as TGCAGCGTTCGGCGGGGGAATGAAGCTTTCTTT. It is translated as CSVRRGNEAFF.

The chain couples TRBV7-9 to TRBJ1-6, with a weak D call TRBD1 (5 bases). This CDR3 spans 14 amino acids. Trimming took off 5 bases at V and 6 bases at J, with 11 bases between the two ends. Germline assignment: CDR1 SEHNR and CDR2 FQNEAQ (reference sequence). The CDR3 DNA reads TGTGCCAGCAGCCCGGGACCGACTAATTCACCCCTCCACTTT. Amino acids: CASSPGPTNSPLHF.

This chain connects TRBV7-9 to TRBJ1-2; D remains unclear. The V end lost 1 base, the J end lost 6 bases, and 12 bases lay between the germline ends. CDR1 SEHNR and CDR2 FQNEAQ come from the germline V gene (reference sequence). This CDR3 is built from 14 residues. CDR3 in amino acids: CASSLDIPANGYTF. CDR3 DNA: TGTGCCAGCAGCTTAGATATCCCGGCCAATGGCTACACCTTC.

The chain joins TRBV7-2 to TRBJ1-5; 7 bases match TRBD1. Germline CDR1 SGHTA, CDR2 FQGNSA. V was clipped by 5 bases and J by 0 bases; unmatched bases: 4. This CDR3 has 15 residues. The CDR3 protein is CASSPRTGSNQPQHF. As DNA, the CDR3 is TGTGCCAGCAGCCCCCGGACAGGTAGCAATCAGCCCCAGCATTTT.

This clone was recorded a few times. The chain joins TRBV18 to TRBJ2-6; no clear D gene. This CDR3 comprises 19 residues. CDR1 is KGHSH and CDR2 is LQKENI in the germline V gene. V was pared by 2 bases and J by 0 bases, with 17 bases between. The CDR3 reads CASSPIPADGVSGANVLTF. CDR3 nucleotide sequence: TGTGCCAGCTCACCAATACCCGCGGACGGAGTCTCTGGGGCCAACGTCCTGACTTTC.

The V gene is TRBV2, the J gene TRBJ2-1, with D perhaps TRBD2 (6 bases). The CDR3 length is 14 residues. V shed 4 bases and J shed 1 base, with 8 bases lying between them. Germline V gene lookup returns CDR1 SNHLY and CDR2 FYNNEI. CDR3 protein: CASSVRESYNEQFF. CDR3 nucleotide sequence: TGTGCCAGCAGTGTACGGGAGTCCTACAATGAGCAGTTCTTC.

The rearrangement uses TRBV10-2 and TRBJ1-6, with D uncertain. Germline loops: CDR1 WSHSY, CDR2 SAAADI. The CDR3 contains 17 residues. Trimming cost V 4 bases and J 0 bases, with 13 bases left between them. CDR3: CASSVVQTSSYNSPLHF. The DNA of the CDR3 is TGCGCCAGCAGTGTCGTACAAACGAGCTCCTATAATTCACCCCTCCACTTT.

This chain links TRBV5-4 with TRBJ2-3, with D unclear. Per germline, CDR1 SGHNT and CDR2 YYREEE (reference sequence). The CDR3 totals 12 residues. The V gene lost 4 bases and the J gene lost 2 bases, with 5 bases spanning the gap. The CDR3 DNA follows: TGTGCCAGCAGCCCGACCACAGATACGCAGTATTTT. Protein: CASSPTTDTQYF. Combining the CDR3 with reference TRBV5-4 and TRBJ2-3 gives the whole variable domain ETGVTQSPTHLIKTRGQQVTLRCSSQSGHNTVSWYQQALGQGPQFIFQYYREEENGRGNFPPRFSGLQFPNYSSELNVNALELDDSALYLCASSPTTDTQYFGPGTRLTVL.

V and J are TRBV7-2 and TRBJ2-7; TRBD2 matches 11 bases. The J segment lost 3 bases and the V segment lost 4 bases, leaving 8 bases of the junction unmatched. The CDR3 loop spans 16 amino acids. Germline CDR1 reads SGHTA; CDR2 reads FQGNSA. In DNA, the CDR3 is TGTGCCAGCAGCTCGACCGGGACTAGCGGAAACTACGAGCAGTACTTC. This gives the protein CASSSTGTSGNYEQYF.

The V call is TRBV7-6, the J call TRBJ2-5; the D is unclear. This CDR3 is 13 amino acids long. Trimming left V 3 bases short and J 2 bases short, with 7 bases between. CDR1 is SGHVS and CDR2 is FNYEAQ in the germline V gene. CDR3 amino acids: CASSFSGQETQYF. The CDR3 DNA reads TGTGCCAGCAGCTTTTCAGGTCAAGAGACCCAGTACTTC.

The chain joins TRBV20-1 to TRBJ2-1, with 7 positions matching TRBD2. The CDR3 sequence is 11 residues long. Germline V gives CDR1 DFQATT, CDR2 SNEGSKA (reference sequence). Trimming cost V 7 bases and J 12 bases; bases outside gene matches: 9. The DNA of the CDR3 is TGCAGTGGGTTGGGACTATATGTGCAGTTCTTC. Its translation: CSGLGLYVQFF.

The rearrangement joins TRBV7-3 to TRBJ2-2; a weak D match, TRBD2 (6 bases). Germline V gene sequence: CDR1 SGHTA, CDR2 FQGTGA. CDR3 length: 18 residues. Trimming removed 2 bases at V and 5 bases at J, with 21 bases between. The CDR3 region is CASSLSHYGAGRTGELFF. CDR3 DNA: TGTGCCAGCAGCTTATCTCATTATGGGGCGGGACGGACCGGGGAGCTGTTTTTT.

V gene TRBV10-3 combines with J gene TRBJ2-1; TRBD2 is a possible D gene (6 bases). Trimming left V 6 bases short and J 0 bases short, with 6 bases between. In germline, CDR1 is ENHRY, CDR2 SYGVKD. The CDR3 extends over 13 amino acids. The CDR3 loop reads CAIRTSSYNEQFF. The CDR3 coding sequence is TGTGCCATCAGGACTAGCTCCTACAATGAGCAGTTCTTC.

The chain recombines TRBV4-1 with TRBJ1-3; D perhaps matches TRBD1 (6 bases). The V and J ends lost 2 bases and 3 bases respectively, with 23 bases between them. Germline V lookup: CDR1 MGHRA, CDR2 YSYEKL. There are 19 residues in the CDR3. In DNA, the CDR3 is TGCGCCAGCAGCCAAACTCCGGGACACGGCGTACAATATGGAAACACCATATATTTT. As protein: CASSQTPGHGVQYGNTIYF.

The chain carries TRBV28 and TRBJ2-1, with TRBD1 matching over 9 bases. V dropped 5 bases and J dropped 0; count of bases not matched to a gene: 8. The CDR3 spans 17 residues. CDR1 is MDHEN and CDR2 is SYDVKM in the germline V gene. The CDR3 DNA reads as TGTGCCAGCAGTCCATTCCCGGGACAGGGCTCCTACAATGAGCAGTTCTTC. Protein: CASSPFPGQGSYNEQFF.

This sequence joins TRBV9 and TRBJ2-1; 8 nucleotides line up with TRBD2. The CDR3 has 16 amino acids. The V gene's germline CDR1 is SGDLS and CDR2 YYNGEE. V dropped 5 bases and J dropped 0; count of bases not matched to a gene: 7. CDR3 protein: CASRPGSGSSYNEQFF. CDR3 bases: TGTGCCAGCAGACCCGGAAGCGGGAGCTCCTACAATGAGCAGTTCTTC.